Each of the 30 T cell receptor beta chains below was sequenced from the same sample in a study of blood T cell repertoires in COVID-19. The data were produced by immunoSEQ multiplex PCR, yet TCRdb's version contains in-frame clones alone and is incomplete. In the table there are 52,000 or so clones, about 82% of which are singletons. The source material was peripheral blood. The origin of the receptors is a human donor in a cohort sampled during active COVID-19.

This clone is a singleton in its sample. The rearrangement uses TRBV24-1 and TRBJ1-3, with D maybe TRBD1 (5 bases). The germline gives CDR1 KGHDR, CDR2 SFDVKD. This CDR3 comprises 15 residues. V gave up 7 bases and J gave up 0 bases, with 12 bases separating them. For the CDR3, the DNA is TGTGCCACCAGCGGGGGTCGGGCCTCTGGAAACACCATATATTTT. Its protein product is CATSGGRASGNTIYF.

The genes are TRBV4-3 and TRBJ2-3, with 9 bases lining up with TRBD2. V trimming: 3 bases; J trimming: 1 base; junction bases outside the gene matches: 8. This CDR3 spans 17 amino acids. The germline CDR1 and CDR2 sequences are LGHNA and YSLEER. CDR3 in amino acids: CASSQEASGMGTDTQYF. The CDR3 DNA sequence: TGCGCCAGCAGCCAGGAAGCTAGCGGGATGGGCACAGATACGCAGTATTTT.

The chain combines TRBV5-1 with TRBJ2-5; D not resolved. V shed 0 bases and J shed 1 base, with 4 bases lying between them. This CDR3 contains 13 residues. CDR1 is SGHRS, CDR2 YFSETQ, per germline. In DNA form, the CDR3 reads TGCGCCAGCAGCTTGGCGTTCCAAGAGACCCAGTACTTC. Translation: CASSLAFQETQYF. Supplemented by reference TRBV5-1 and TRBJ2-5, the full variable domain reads KAGVTQTPRYLIKTRGQQVTLSCSPISGHRSVSWYQQTPGQGLQFLFEYFSETQRNKGNFPGRFSGRQFSNSRSEMNVSTLELGDSALYLCASSLAFQETQYFGPGTRLLVL.

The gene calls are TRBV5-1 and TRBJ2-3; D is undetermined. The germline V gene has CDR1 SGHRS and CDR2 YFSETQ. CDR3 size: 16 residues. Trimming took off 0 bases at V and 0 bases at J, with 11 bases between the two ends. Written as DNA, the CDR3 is TGCGCCAGCAGCTTGGGCAGATTTGCAAGCACAGATACGCAGTATTTT. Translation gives CASSLGRFASTDTQYF.

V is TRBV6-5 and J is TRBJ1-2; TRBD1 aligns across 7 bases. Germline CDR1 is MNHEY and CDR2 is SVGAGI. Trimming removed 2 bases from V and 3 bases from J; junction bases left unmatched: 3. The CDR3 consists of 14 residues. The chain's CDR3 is CASSYTGVDYGYTF. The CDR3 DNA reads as TGTGCCAGCAGTTACACAGGGGTGGACTATGGCTACACCTTC.

The CDR3 region is CASSQDLGVNTEAFF. The CDR3 DNA is TGTGCCAGCAGCCAAGATCTAGGGGTGAACACTGAAGCTTTCTTT. The J gene is TRBJ1-1, the V gene TRBV3-1 (or the pseudogene TRBV3-2); weak D call: TRBD1 (5 bases). V was pared by 0 bases and J by 0 bases, with 8 bases between. Germline V gene data show CDR1 as LGHDT and CDR2 as YNNKEL (reference sequence). The length of the CDR3 is 15 residues.

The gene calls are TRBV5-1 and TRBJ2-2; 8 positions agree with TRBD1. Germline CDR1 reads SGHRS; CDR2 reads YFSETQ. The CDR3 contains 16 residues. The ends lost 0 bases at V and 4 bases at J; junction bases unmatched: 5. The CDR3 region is CASSLADRARTGELFF. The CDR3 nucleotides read TGCGCCAGCAGCTTGGCGGACAGGGCCCGCACCGGGGAGCTGTTTTTT.

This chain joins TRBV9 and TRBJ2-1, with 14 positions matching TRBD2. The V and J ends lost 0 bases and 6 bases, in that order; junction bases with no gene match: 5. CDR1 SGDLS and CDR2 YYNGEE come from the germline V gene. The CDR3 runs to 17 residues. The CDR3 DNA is TGTGCCAGCAGCGTAGACCCGGGACTAGCGGGAGTCAATGAGCAGTTCTTC. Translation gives CASSVDPGLAGVNEQFF.

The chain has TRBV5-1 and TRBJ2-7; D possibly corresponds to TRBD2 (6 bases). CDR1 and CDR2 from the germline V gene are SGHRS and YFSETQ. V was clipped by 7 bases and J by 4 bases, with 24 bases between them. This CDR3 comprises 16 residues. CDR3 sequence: CASAGGVAEGIYEQYF. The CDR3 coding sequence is TGCGCCAGCGCCGGGGGTGTAGCGGAAGGCATATACGAGCAGTACTTC. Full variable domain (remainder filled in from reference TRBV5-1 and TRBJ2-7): KAGVTQTPRYLIKTRGQQVTLSCSPISGHRSVSWYQQTPGQGLQFLFEYFSETQRNKGNFPGRFSGRQFSNSRSEMNVSTLELGDSALYLCASAGGVAEGIYEQYFGPGTRLTVT.

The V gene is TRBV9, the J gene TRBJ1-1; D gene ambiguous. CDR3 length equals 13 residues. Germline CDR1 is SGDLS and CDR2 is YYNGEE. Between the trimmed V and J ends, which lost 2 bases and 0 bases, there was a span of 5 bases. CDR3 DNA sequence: TGTGCCAGCAGCGTGGCAATGAACACTGAAGCTTTCTTT. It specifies CASSVAMNTEAFF.

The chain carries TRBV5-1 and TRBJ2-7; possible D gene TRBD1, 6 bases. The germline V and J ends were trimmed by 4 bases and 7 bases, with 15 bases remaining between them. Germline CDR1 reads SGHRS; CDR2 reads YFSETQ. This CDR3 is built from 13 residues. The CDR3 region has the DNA TGCGCCAGCAGCACGACTCAGGGGTGGGAGCAGTACTTC. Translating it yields CASSTTQGWEQYF. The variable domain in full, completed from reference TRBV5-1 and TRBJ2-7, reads KAGVTQTPRYLIKTRGQQVTLSCSPISGHRSVSWYQQTPGQGLQFLFEYFSETQRNKGNFPGRFSGRQFSNSRSEMNVSTLELGDSALYLCASSTTQGWEQYFGPGTRLTVT.

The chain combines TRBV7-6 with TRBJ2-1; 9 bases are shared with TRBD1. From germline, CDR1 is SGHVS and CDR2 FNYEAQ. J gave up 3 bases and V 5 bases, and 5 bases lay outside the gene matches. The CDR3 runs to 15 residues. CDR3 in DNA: TGTGCCAGCAGCCCTGGGACAGGGTTCTACAATGAGCAGTTCTTC. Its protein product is CASSPGTGFYNEQFF.

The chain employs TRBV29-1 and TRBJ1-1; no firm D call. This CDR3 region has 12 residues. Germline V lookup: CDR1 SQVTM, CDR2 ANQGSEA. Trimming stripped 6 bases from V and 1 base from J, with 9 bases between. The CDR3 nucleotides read TGCAGCGTCTTGCGGGCGAACACTGAAGCTTTCTTT. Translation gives CSVLRANTEAFF. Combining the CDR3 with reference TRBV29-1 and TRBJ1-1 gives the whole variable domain SAVISQKPSRDICQRGTSLTIQCQVDSQVTMMFWYRQQPGQSLTLIATANQGSEATYESGFVIDKFPISRPNLTFSTLTVSNMSPEDSSIYLCSVLRANTEAFFGQGTRLTVV.

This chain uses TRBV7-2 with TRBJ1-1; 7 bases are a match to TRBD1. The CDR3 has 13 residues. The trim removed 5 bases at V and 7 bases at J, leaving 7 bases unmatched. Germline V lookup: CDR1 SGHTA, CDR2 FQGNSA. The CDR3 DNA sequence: TGTGCCAGCAGCAAAATTCGGGACAGTGAAGCTTTCTTT. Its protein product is CASSKIRDSEAFF.

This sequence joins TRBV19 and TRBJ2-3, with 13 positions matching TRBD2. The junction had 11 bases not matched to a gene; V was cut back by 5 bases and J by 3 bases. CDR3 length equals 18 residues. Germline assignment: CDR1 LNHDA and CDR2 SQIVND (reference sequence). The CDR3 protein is CASSRTSGRGGPTDTQYF. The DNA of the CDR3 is TGTGCCAGTAGTCGGACTAGCGGGAGAGGGGGCCCTACAGATACGCAGTATTTT.

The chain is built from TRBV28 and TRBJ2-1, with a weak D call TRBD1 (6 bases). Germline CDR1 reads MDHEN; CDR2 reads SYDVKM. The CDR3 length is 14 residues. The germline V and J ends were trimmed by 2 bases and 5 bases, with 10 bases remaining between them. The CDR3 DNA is TGTGCCAGCAGTTTACGACAGGAGCACAATGAGCAGTTCTTC. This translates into CASSLRQEHNEQFF.

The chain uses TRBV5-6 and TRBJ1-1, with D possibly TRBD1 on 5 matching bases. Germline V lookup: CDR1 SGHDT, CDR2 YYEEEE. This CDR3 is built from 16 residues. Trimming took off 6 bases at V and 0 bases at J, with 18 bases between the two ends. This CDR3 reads CASTVDGGNLNTEAFF. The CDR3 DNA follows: TGTGCCAGCACGGTGGACGGGGGTAACTTGAACACTGAAGCTTTCTTT.

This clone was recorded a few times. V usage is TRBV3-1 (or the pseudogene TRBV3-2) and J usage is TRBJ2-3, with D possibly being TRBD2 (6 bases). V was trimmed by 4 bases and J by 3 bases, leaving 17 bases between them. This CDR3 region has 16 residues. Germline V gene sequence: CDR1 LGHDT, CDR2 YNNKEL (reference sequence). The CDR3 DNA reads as TGTGCCAGCAGCCGCCAGGGAGCGGGTGTAACAGATACGCAGTATTTT. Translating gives CASSRQGAGVTDTQYF.

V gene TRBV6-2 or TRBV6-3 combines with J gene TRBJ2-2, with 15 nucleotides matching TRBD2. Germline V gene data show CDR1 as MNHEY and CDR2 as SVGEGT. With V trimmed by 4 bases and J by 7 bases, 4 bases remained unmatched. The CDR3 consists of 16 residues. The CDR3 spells CASSWTSGRASGELFF. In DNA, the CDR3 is TGTGCCAGCAGTTGGACTAGCGGGAGGGCCAGCGGGGAGCTGTTTTTT.

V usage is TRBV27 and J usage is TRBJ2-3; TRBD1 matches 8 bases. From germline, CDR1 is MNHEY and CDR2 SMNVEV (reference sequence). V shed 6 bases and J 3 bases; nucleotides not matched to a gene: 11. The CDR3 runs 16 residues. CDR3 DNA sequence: TGTGCCAGCAGGTCCGGCCCCCAGGGGGCGACAGATACGCAGTATTTT. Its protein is CASRSGPQGATDTQYF.

CDR3 bases: TGTGCCAGTAGTATAGGACTAGCGCGAACCCAAGAGACCCAGTACTTC. It is translated as CASSIGLARTQETQYF. This sequence joins TRBV19 and TRBJ2-5, with 8 nucleotides matching TRBD2. Germline loops: CDR1 LNHDA, CDR2 SQIVND (reference sequence). V lost 1 base and J lost 1; bases outside the gene matches: 5. CDR3 length: 16 amino acids. Looking up the rest from reference TRBV19 and TRBJ2-5 gives the full variable domain: DGGITQSPKYLFRKEGQNVTLSCEQNLNHDAMYWYRQDPGQGLRLIYYSQIVNDFQKGDIAEGYSVSREKKESFPLTVTSAQKNPTAFYLCASSIGLARTQETQYFGPGTRLLVL.

The CDR3 nucleotides are TGTGCCAGCAGTTTCCCTAAAAACGGGGAGCTGTTTTTT. It codes for CASSFPKNGELFF. The chain joins TRBV28 to TRBJ2-2; D ambiguous. Germline V CDR1 and CDR2: MDHEN, SYDVKM. Trimming removed 3 bases from V and 7 bases from J, with 9 bases in between. The CDR3 has 13 amino acids. The whole variable domain, filled in from reference TRBV28 and TRBJ2-2, reads DVKVTQSSRYLVKRTGEKVFLECVQDMDHENMFWYRQDPGLGLRLIYFSYDVKMKEKGDIPEGYSVSREKKERFSLILESASTNQTSMYLCASSFPKNGELFFGEGSRLTVL.

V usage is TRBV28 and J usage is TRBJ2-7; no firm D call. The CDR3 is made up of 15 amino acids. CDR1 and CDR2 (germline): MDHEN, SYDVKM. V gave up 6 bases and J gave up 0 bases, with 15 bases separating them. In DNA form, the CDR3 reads TGTGCCAGCAGCCAAGCCGGGTCCTTCTCCTACGAGCAGTACTTC. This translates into CASSQAGSFSYEQYF.

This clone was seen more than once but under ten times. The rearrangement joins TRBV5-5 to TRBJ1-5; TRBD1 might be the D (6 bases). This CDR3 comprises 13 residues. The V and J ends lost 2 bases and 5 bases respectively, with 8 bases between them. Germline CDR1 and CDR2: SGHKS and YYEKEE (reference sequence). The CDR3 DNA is TGTGCCAGCAGCTTACAGGGATATCAGCCCCAGCATTTT. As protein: CASSLQGYQPQHF. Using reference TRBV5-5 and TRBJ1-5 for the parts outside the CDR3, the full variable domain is DAGVTQSPTHLIKTRGQQVTLRCSPISGHKSVSWYQQVLGQGPQFIFQYYEKEERGRGNFPDRFSARQFPNYSSELNVNALLLGDSALYLCASSLQGYQPQHFGDGTRLSIL.

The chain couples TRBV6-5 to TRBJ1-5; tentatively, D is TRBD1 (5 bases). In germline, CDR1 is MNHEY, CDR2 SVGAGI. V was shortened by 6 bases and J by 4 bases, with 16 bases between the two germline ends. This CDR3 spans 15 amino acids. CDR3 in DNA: TGTGCCAGCAGCCTTGGAGGGGTCGGTAATCAGCCCCAGCATTTT. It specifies CASSLGGVGNQPQHF.

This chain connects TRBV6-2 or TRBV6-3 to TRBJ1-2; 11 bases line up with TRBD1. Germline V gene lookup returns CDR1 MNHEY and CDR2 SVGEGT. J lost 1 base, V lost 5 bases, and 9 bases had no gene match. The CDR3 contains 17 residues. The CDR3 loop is CASSTRTGGGFNYGYTF. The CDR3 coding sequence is TGTGCCAGCAGTACTCGGACAGGGGGCGGCTTTAACTATGGCTACACCTTC.

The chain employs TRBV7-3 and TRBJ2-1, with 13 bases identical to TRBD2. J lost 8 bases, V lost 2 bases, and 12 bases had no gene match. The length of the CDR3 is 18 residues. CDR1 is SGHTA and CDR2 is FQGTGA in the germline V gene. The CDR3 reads CASSLLPPTSGRAYEQFF. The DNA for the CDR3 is TGTGCCAGCAGCTTACTCCCTCCAACTAGCGGGAGGGCCTATGAGCAGTTCTTC.

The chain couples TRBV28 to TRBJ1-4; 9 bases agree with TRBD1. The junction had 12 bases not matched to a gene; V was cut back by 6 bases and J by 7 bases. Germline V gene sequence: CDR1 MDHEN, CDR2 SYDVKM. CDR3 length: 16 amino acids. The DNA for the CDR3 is TGTGCCAGCAGAGGATCCCACAGGGGGCGCGTTGAAAAACTGTTTTTT. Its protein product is CASRGSHRGRVEKLFF.

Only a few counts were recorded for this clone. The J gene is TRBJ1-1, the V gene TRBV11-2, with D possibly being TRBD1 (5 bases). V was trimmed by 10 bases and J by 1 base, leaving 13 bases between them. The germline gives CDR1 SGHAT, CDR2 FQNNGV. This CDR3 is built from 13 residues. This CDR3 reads CATGGDRNTEAFF. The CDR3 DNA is TGTGCCACTGGGGGGGATCGGAACACTGAAGCTTTCTTT.

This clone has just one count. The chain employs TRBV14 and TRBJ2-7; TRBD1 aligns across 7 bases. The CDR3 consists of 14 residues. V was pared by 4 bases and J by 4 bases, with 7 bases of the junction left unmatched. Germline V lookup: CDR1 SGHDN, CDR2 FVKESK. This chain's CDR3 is CASSLTGSRYEQYF. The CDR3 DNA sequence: TGTGCCAGCAGCCTGACAGGGTCTAGGTACGAGCAGTACTTC.